This T cell receptor (beta chain) was documented in a study of T cell changes during pregnancy in multiple sclerosis. TCRdb's table, derived via immunoSEQ multiplex PCR, lists solely in-frame clones and lacks some. The data hold roughly 90,000 clones, with 80% to 95% observed a single time. V was clipped by 3 bases and J by 0 bases; unmatched bases: 4. The CDR3 sequence is 16 residues long. Germline CDR1 reads SGHVS; CDR2 reads FNYEAQ. Sequences were derived from peripheral blood, sampled before pregnancy. The origin of this receptor is a female donor with multiple sclerosis, enrolled in a pregnancy study. The chain carries TRBV7-6 and TRBJ2-7, with 11 bases fitting TRBD2. CDR3 in amino acids: CASSFGGLAGSYEQYF. The CDR3 DNA reads TGTGCCAGCAGCTTCGGCGGACTAGCGGGCTCCTACGAGCAGTACTTC.